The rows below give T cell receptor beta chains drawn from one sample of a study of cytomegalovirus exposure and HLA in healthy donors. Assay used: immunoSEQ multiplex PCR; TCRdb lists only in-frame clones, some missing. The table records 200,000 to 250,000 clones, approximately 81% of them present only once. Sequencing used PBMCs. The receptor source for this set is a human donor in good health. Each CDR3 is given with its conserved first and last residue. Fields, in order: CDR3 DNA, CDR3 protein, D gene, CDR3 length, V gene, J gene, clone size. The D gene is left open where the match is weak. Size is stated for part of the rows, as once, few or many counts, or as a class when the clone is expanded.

CDR3nt: TGTGCCAGCAGCCAAACTAGTCACAATGAGCAGTTCTTC
CDR3aa: CASSQTSHNEQFF
d_gene: NA
len: 13
v_gene: TRBV11-3
j_gene: TRBJ2-1
abundance: once

CDR3nt: TGTGCCAGCAGCTTGGAAGCTGGGGGGGGAGTGGGAGAGACCCAGTACTTC
CDR3aa: CASSLEAGGGVGETQYF
d_gene: TRBD2
len: 17
v_gene: TRBV5-4
j_gene: TRBJ2-5
abundance: NA

CDR3nt: TGTGCCAGCAGCTTGGTACAGGTTTACTTC
CDR3aa: CASSLVQVYF
d_gene: NA
len: 10
v_gene: TRBV5-8
j_gene: TRBJ2-7
abundance: NA

CDR3nt: TGCGCCAGCAGCTTGGGAGACGGAGGTTGGACTGAAGCTTTCTTT
CDR3aa: CASSLGDGGWTEAFF
d_gene: NA
len: 15
v_gene: TRBV5-1
j_gene: TRBJ1-1
abundance: NA

CDR3nt: TGTGCCAGTAGATATTCAACCGGGACAGGGTCCCACAATGAGCAGTTCTTC
CDR3aa: CASRYSTGTGSHNEQFF
d_gene: TRBD1
len: 17
v_gene: TRBV19
j_gene: TRBJ2-1
abundance: NA

CDR3nt: TGTGCCAGCGGAAAGGGAGGATGGACTGAAGCTTTCTTT
CDR3aa: CASGKGGWTEAFF
d_gene: NA
len: 13
v_gene: TRBV6-5
j_gene: TRBJ1-1
abundance: NA

CDR3nt: TGTGCCACCAGCAGCTCCAGGGGAAAGGGGAACACTGAAGCTTTCTTT
CDR3aa: CATSSSRGKGNTEAFF
d_gene: NA
len: 16
v_gene: TRBV15
j_gene: TRBJ1-1
abundance: NA

CDR3nt: TGTGCCAGCAGGGGGACAGGGATGATTTACGAGCAGTACTTC
CDR3aa: CASRGTGMIYEQYF
d_gene: TRBD1
len: 14
v_gene: TRBV6-5
j_gene: TRBJ2-7
abundance: NA

CDR3nt: TGTGCCAGCAGTGAGGGCCGGGACAGGGATGGCTACACCTTC
CDR3aa: CASSEGRDRDGYTF
d_gene: TRBD1
len: 14
v_gene: TRBV6-1
j_gene: TRBJ1-2
abundance: NA

CDR3nt: TGTGCCAGCAGCTTAGAGGGACTAGCGTCAGATACGCAGTATTTT
CDR3aa: CASSLEGLASDTQYF
d_gene: TRBD2
len: 15
v_gene: TRBV7-8
j_gene: TRBJ2-3
abundance: NA

CDR3nt: TGTGCCAGCAGCTTCATCGGACTAGCGGGTCCGAATGAGCAGTTCTTC
CDR3aa: CASSFIGLAGPNEQFF
d_gene: TRBD2
len: 16
v_gene: TRBV13
j_gene: TRBJ2-1
abundance: NA

CDR3nt: TGTGCCAGCAAGCCCCGTAGCACAGATACGCAGTATTTT
CDR3aa: CASKPRSTDTQYF
d_gene: NA
len: 13
v_gene: TRBV6-1
j_gene: TRBJ2-3
abundance: NA

CDR3nt: TGTGCCAGCAGCTTGGGGGCCTTGGGAGGGTCCCAGCATTTT
CDR3aa: CASSLGALGGSQHF
d_gene: NA
len: 14
v_gene: TRBV5-5
j_gene: TRBJ1-5
abundance: NA

CDR3nt: TGTGCTAGCAGCAGGACTAGCGGGATAACGCAGGGTGAGCAGTTCTTC
CDR3aa: CASSRTSGITQGEQFF
d_gene: TRBD2
len: 16
v_gene: TRBV7-7
j_gene: TRBJ2-1
abundance: NA

CDR3nt: TGTGCCAGCAGCTTAAGTGGGAGGGCCGAATATACGCAGTATTTT
CDR3aa: CASSLSGRAEYTQYF
d_gene: TRBD2
len: 15
v_gene: TRBV7-3
j_gene: TRBJ2-3
abundance: NA

CDR3nt: TGTGCCAGCAGCTTAGACGCAGGGAGGGATGAAAAACTGTTTTTT
CDR3aa: CASSLDAGRDEKLFF
d_gene: NA
len: 15
v_gene: TRBV7-6
j_gene: TRBJ1-4
abundance: NA

CDR3nt: TGTGCCAGCAGCCAAAGTGCTAGCTCCAGCTCCTACAATGAGCAGTTCTTC
CDR3aa: CASSQSASSSSYNEQFF
d_gene: NA
len: 17
v_gene: TRBV7-3
j_gene: TRBJ2-1
abundance: NA

CDR3nt: TGTGCCAGTAGCCTTAAGGGACAGGGGACCTACGAGCAGTACTTC
CDR3aa: CASSLKGQGTYEQYF
d_gene: TRBD1
len: 15
v_gene: TRBV19
j_gene: TRBJ2-7
abundance: NA

CDR3nt: TGTGCCAACACATACGTGGGGGGTGGCAATCAGCCCCAGCATTTT
CDR3aa: CANTYVGGGNQPQHF
d_gene: NA
len: 15
v_gene: TRBV27
j_gene: TRBJ1-5
abundance: NA

CDR3nt: TGCGCCAGCAGCCAGGGGGCCCCGCTTTCCTACGAGCAGTACTTC
CDR3aa: CASSQGAPLSYEQYF
d_gene: TRBD1
len: 15
v_gene: TRBV5-1
j_gene: TRBJ2-7
abundance: NA

CDR3nt: TGTGCCAGCAGTTTCAGAGGGGAGCAGTACTTC
CDR3aa: CASSFRGEQYF
d_gene: NA
len: 11
v_gene: TRBV27
j_gene: TRBJ2-7
abundance: NA

CDR3nt: TGTGCCAGTCCCTTTGACAAAAACAATGAGCAGTTCTTC
CDR3aa: CASPFDKNNEQFF
d_gene: NA
len: 13
v_gene: TRBV19
j_gene: TRBJ2-1
abundance: NA

CDR3nt: TGTGCCAGCAGCACAGGACAGGGAGGGGGCGGTTCTGGAAACACCATATATTTT
CDR3aa: CASSTGQGGGGSGNTIYF
d_gene: TRBD1
len: 18
v_gene: TRBV5-4
j_gene: TRBJ1-3
abundance: NA

CDR3nt: TGTGCCATCAGTGTGACAGGGAGCCACGACGAGCAGTACTTC
CDR3aa: CAISVTGSHDEQYF
d_gene: TRBD1
len: 14
v_gene: TRBV10-3
j_gene: TRBJ2-7
abundance: NA

CDR3nt: TGTGCCAGCTCCGCAGAGACAGGGCAGGCGTTCTACGAGCAGTACTTC
CDR3aa: CASSAETGQAFYEQYF
d_gene: TRBD1
len: 16
v_gene: TRBV18
j_gene: TRBJ2-7
abundance: NA

CDR3nt: TGTGCCAGCAGTTCCACCGAGGAAACAGATACGCAGTATTTT
CDR3aa: CASSSTEETDTQYF
d_gene: NA
len: 14
v_gene: TRBV6-6
j_gene: TRBJ2-3
abundance: once

CDR3nt: TGTGCCAGTAGTGCACTAGCGAGAGGGGCCTACGAGCAGTACTTC
CDR3aa: CASSALARGAYEQYF
d_gene: TRBD2
len: 15
v_gene: TRBV19
j_gene: TRBJ2-7
abundance: NA

CDR3nt: TGTGCCAGCAGTTCTCATATAGCGGGAGGGAGGAATGAGCAGTTCTTC
CDR3aa: CASSSHIAGGRNEQFF
d_gene: TRBD2
len: 16
v_gene: TRBV6-4
j_gene: TRBJ2-1
abundance: few

CDR3nt: TGTGCCACCAGCAGGGGGGGACAGCAGAACACTGAAGCTTTCTTT
CDR3aa: CATSRGGQQNTEAFF
d_gene: TRBD1
len: 15
v_gene: TRBV15
j_gene: TRBJ1-1
abundance: NA

CDR3nt: TGTGCCAGCAGCGCCCAGGGACTAGCTTTTCGAAACGAGCAGTACTTC
CDR3aa: CASSAQGLAFRNEQYF
d_gene: TRBD2
len: 16
v_gene: TRBV9
j_gene: TRBJ2-7
abundance: NA

CDR3nt: TGTGCCAGCAGCCAGACTAGCGGAACCTACGAGCAGTACTTC
CDR3aa: CASSQTSGTYEQYF
d_gene: TRBD2
len: 14
v_gene: TRBV7-2
j_gene: TRBJ2-7
abundance: NA

CDR3nt: TGCGCCAGCAGCCAAGGGACTAGCGGGAGTAATGAGCAGTTCTTC
CDR3aa: CASSQGTSGSNEQFF
d_gene: TRBD2
len: 15
v_gene: TRBV5-1
j_gene: TRBJ2-1
abundance: NA

CDR3nt: TGCAGCGTTGAAGAACTAGCGACCGAATCCTACAATGAGCAGTTCTTC
CDR3aa: CSVEELATESYNEQFF
d_gene: TRBD2
len: 16
v_gene: TRBV29-1
j_gene: TRBJ2-1
abundance: few

CDR3nt: TGTGCCAGCAGCTTAGTCCCTAGCGGGTACAATGAGCAGTTCTTC
CDR3aa: CASSLVPSGYNEQFF
d_gene: TRBD2
len: 15
v_gene: TRBV7-3
j_gene: TRBJ2-1
abundance: NA

CDR3nt: TGCGCCAGCAGCCGGGGGACCGGGGAGCTGTTTTTT
CDR3aa: CASSRGTGELFF
d_gene: NA
len: 12
v_gene: TRBV5-1
j_gene: TRBJ2-2
abundance: NA

CDR3nt: TGCAGCGTTATGGACAGAATCAGCTCTGGAAACACCATATATTTT
CDR3aa: CSVMDRISSGNTIYF
d_gene: NA
len: 15
v_gene: TRBV29-1
j_gene: TRBJ1-3
abundance: NA

CDR3nt: TGTGCCGTAAAGGGGGTCACAGATACGCAGTATTTT
CDR3aa: CAVKGVTDTQYF
d_gene: NA
len: 12
v_gene: TRBV19
j_gene: TRBJ2-3
abundance: NA

CDR3nt: TGTGCCAGCTCACTGGGACTGGAGGGGGAGACCCAGTACTTC
CDR3aa: CASSLGLEGETQYF
d_gene: NA
len: 14
v_gene: TRBV18
j_gene: TRBJ2-5
abundance: NA

CDR3nt: TGTGCCAGCAGCTTGGGAGGGGGTGGAACTGAAGCTTTCTTT
CDR3aa: CASSLGGGGTEAFF
d_gene: NA
len: 14
v_gene: TRBV7-9
j_gene: TRBJ1-1
abundance: NA

CDR3nt: TGTTCCAGCAGCCTCACAGGGGGCCTTTCTACAGATACGCAGTATTTT
CDR3aa: CSSSLTGGLSTDTQYF
d_gene: TRBD1
len: 16
v_gene: TRBV7-9
j_gene: TRBJ2-3
abundance: NA

CDR3nt: TGTGCCAGCAGCTTCCGGGACAGTGAAGCTTTCTTT
CDR3aa: CASSFRDSEAFF
d_gene: TRBD1
len: 12
v_gene: TRBV7-9
j_gene: TRBJ1-1
abundance: NA

CDR3nt: TGTGCCACCAAGAGCTTGTTAGCGGGAGTAGGTGATACGCAGTATTTT
CDR3aa: CATKSLLAGVGDTQYF
d_gene: TRBD2
len: 16
v_gene: TRBV27
j_gene: TRBJ2-3
abundance: NA

CDR3nt: TGTGCCAGCAGTTTTAGGAGCGGGGGGTACAATGAGCAGTTCTTC
CDR3aa: CASSFRSGGYNEQFF
d_gene: TRBD2
len: 15
v_gene: TRBV6-5
j_gene: TRBJ2-1
abundance: NA

CDR3nt: TGTGCCAGCAGTTACGAGGTCGACTCCTACAATGAGCAGTTCTTC
CDR3aa: CASSYEVDSYNEQFF
d_gene: NA
len: 15
v_gene: TRBV6-5
j_gene: TRBJ2-1
abundance: NA

CDR3nt: TGTGCCAGTAGTACAGAAACAGGGGCGCCCACGAACACCGGGGAGCTGTTTTTT
CDR3aa: CASSTETGAPTNTGELFF
d_gene: TRBD1
len: 18
v_gene: TRBV19
j_gene: TRBJ2-2
abundance: once

CDR3nt: TGTGCCAGCAGCCCGGACAGGGGGCAAGTTCCTCCCTACGAGCAGTACTTC
CDR3aa: CASSPDRGQVPPYEQYF
d_gene: TRBD1
len: 17
v_gene: TRBV7-9
j_gene: TRBJ2-7
abundance: NA

CDR3nt: TGCGCCAGCAGCCACCATGGTCGGGGGAGAGGAAACACCATATATTTT
CDR3aa: CASSHHGRGRGNTIYF
d_gene: NA
len: 16
v_gene: TRBV4-1
j_gene: TRBJ1-3
abundance: NA

CDR3nt: TGTGCCAGCAGCTTGGCCGTCTCTAATGAAAAACTGTTTTTT
CDR3aa: CASSLAVSNEKLFF
d_gene: NA
len: 14
v_gene: TRBV5-4
j_gene: TRBJ1-4
abundance: NA

CDR3nt: TGCGCCAGCAGCTTGGGCGGAGAAAAACTGTTTTTT
CDR3aa: CASSLGGEKLFF
d_gene: NA
len: 12
v_gene: TRBV5-1
j_gene: TRBJ1-4
abundance: NA

CDR3nt: TGTGCCATCAGTGAGTCGCCGGGGGCTAACTATGGCTACACCTTC
CDR3aa: CAISESPGANYGYTF
d_gene: NA
len: 15
v_gene: TRBV10-3
j_gene: TRBJ1-2
abundance: NA

CDR3nt: TGTGCCAGCAGTACGTACCAGGCAGAAAAGGGGGGGACTAGCGGACCCTACGAGCAGTACTTC
CDR3aa: CASSTYQAEKGGTSGPYEQYF
d_gene: TRBD2
len: 21
v_gene: TRBV27
j_gene: TRBJ2-7
abundance: NA